A single sample gave rise to the 2 T cell receptor beta chains below, sequenced in a study of blood T cell repertoires in COVID-19. The data were produced by immunoSEQ multiplex PCR, yet TCRdb's version contains in-frame clones alone and is incomplete. Of over 70,000 clones in the sample, around 75% were seen once. The sample was peripheral blood. These TCRs come from a man in his sixties or seventies with COVID-19, enrolled during active disease.

This chain joins TRBV9 and TRBJ2-3; 8 bases are shared with TRBD1. The CDR3 is 14 residues long. Germline V gene sequence: CDR1 SGDLS, CDR2 YYNGEE. Unmatched junction bases numbered 4, after V lost 3 bases and J lost 4 bases. DNA of the CDR3: TGTGCCAGCAGCGCCGGACAGGGTGCAGATACGCAGTATTTT. Its translation is CASSAGQGADTQYF.

The chain recombines TRBV6-2 or TRBV6-3 with TRBJ1-3; 7 nucleotides align to TRBD1. Trimming removed 5 bases from V and 0 bases from J; junction bases left unmatched: 4. There are 15 residues in the CDR3. CDR1 and CDR2 from the germline V gene are MNHEY and SVGEGT. CDR3 in amino acids: CASSDDRVSGNTIYF. The DNA for the CDR3 is TGTGCCAGCAGTGACGACAGGGTCTCTGGAAACACCATATATTTT.